Shown below are 8 T cell receptor beta chains from a single sample sequenced in a study of graft-versus-host responses after intestinal transplantation. Assay: immunoSEQ multiplex PCR; the TCRdb copy retains only in-frame clones and omits some. The repertoire holds some 96,000 clones, with 80% to 95% as singletons. Specimen: PBMCs, collected roughly 450 days after intestinal transplant. Receptor source: a human patient who received an intestinal transplant, so some T cells may come from the graft donor.

The chain combines TRBV20-1 with TRBJ2-1, with D unclear. The CDR3 is 10 amino acids. With 5 bases removed from V and 5 bases from J, the gap between germline ends came to 4 bases. The V gene's germline CDR1 is DFQATT and CDR2 SNEGSKA (reference sequence). CDR3 sequence reads: CSAHHNEQFF. CDR3 coding DNA: TGCAGTGCTCACCACAATGAGCAGTTCTTC.

The sample holds one count of this clone. The chain has TRBV7-9 and TRBJ1-1; D gene unclear. The germline V gene encodes CDR1 SEHNR and CDR2 FQNEAQ (reference sequence). This CDR3 spans 13 amino acids. V dropped 1 base and J dropped 5 bases, with 8 bases sitting between them. The chain's CDR3 is CASSLVLVTEAFF. In nucleotides, the CDR3 is TGTGCCAGCAGCTTAGTCCTGGTGACTGAAGCTTTCTTT.

This sequence joins TRBV6-5 and TRBJ1-1; D may be TRBD1 (5 bases). The ends were cut back, 4 bases at V and 5 bases at J, with 11 bases in the middle. CDR3 size: 13 residues. Germline V CDR1 and CDR2: MNHEY, SVGAGI. The CDR3: CASSSRRGTEAFF. CDR3 nucleotides: TGTGCCAGCAGTTCGCGGCGGGGGACTGAAGCTTTCTTT.

About this clone: Sequence at one end of the junction differs from germline and may be a read error. This chain connects TRBV6-5 to TRBJ2-2; D not resolved. The CDR3 length is 14 residues. The germline CDR1 and CDR2 sequences are MNHEY and SVGAGI. In DNA form, the CDR3 reads TGTGCCAGCAGTTTAACCCAAAACACCGAGGAGCTGTTTTTT. Protein: CASSLTQNTEELFF.

This rearrangement joins TRBV15 to TRBJ1-5; 9 bases fit TRBD1. The CDR3 contains 15 residues. Looked up from germline, CDR1 is LNHNV and CDR2 is YYDKDF (reference sequence). V lost 0 bases to trimming and J lost 4 bases; unmatched junction nucleotides: 1. CDR3 residues: CATSRETGGNQPQHF. CDR3 in DNA: TGTGCCACCAGCAGAGAGACAGGGGGGAATCAGCCCCAGCATTTT.

In this sample, this clone turned up once. V is TRBV11-2 and J is TRBJ1-1; D might be TRBD1 (6 bases). The ends were cut back, 10 bases at V and 0 bases at J, with 12 bases in the middle. CDR3 length equals 13 residues. The germline CDR1 and CDR2 sequences are SGHAT and FQNNGV. The CDR3 is CATYRAMNTEAFF. In DNA form, the CDR3 reads TGTGCCACCTACAGGGCAATGAACACTGAAGCTTTCTTT.

The chain joins TRBV25-1 to TRBJ2-7; D may be TRBD1 or TRBD2 (5 bases each). The germline CDR1 and CDR2 sequences are MGHDK and SYGVNS. This CDR3 comprises 11 residues. V lost 4 bases, J lost 6 bases, and 7 bases lay in between. The CDR3 protein is CASSARGEQYF. CDR3 nucleotide sequence: TGTGCCAGCAGTGCGAGGGGCGAGCAGTACTTC.

The sample holds one count of this clone. The CDR3 DNA reads as TGTGCCAGCAGCTTTTGGACTAGCGGGGCCACCTACAATGAGCAGTTCTTC. Translating gives CASSFWTSGATYNEQFF. This sequence joins TRBV5-4 and TRBJ2-1; 12 nucleotides agree with TRBD2. The CDR3 spans 17 residues. Trimming at V came to 2 bases and at J to 2 bases, leaving 5 bases not matched to a gene. Germline values: CDR1 SGHNT, CDR2 YYREEE (reference sequence). Full variable domain (rest looked up from reference TRBV5-4 and TRBJ2-1): ETGVTQSPTHLIKTRGQQVTLRCSSQSGHNTVSWYQQALGQGPQFIFQYYREEENGRGNFPPRFSGLQFPNYSSELNVNALELDDSALYLCASSFWTSGATYNEQFFGPGTRLTVL.